The present entry profiles one T cell receptor beta chain with its context. In this sample, this clonotype turned up many times. No antigen is known for it. The input lacks base qualities; no much larger clone sits a single base away. This specimen belongs to a study of CD8 T cells in ankylosing spondylitis (TCRdb year 2017). Context from the whole study: The study set out to find disease-linked TCR variants by profiling T cell receptor beta repertoires in ankylosing spondylitis patients and healthy donors. Peripheral blood was sampled, and synovial fluid was additionally collected from ankylosing spondylitis patients. In total, the full study cohort was made up of 110 or so healthy donors and 25 or so ankylosing spondylitis patients. What the authors observed across the whole study: The disease-linked clones were reported to be significantly enriched in matched synovial fluid samples from ankylosing spondylitis patients. A CD8+ phenotype was shown by the disease-linked clones, which were found at relatively low frequencies in peripheral blood. A TCR beta motif of eight highly homologous amino acid variants appeared characteristic of blood from ankylosing spondylitis patients. Some motif variants were previously reported in synovial fluid and blood of reactive arthritis patients, suggesting common disease-initiation mechanisms.

The germline V gene encodes CDR1 SQVTM and CDR2 ANQGSEA. V is clipped by 5 bases and J by 1 base, and the sequence between their germline boundaries is 11 bases long. Inclusive of the bounding cysteine and phenylalanine, the CDR3 is 14 residues long. Kept here is only the CDR3 DNA, which spans 42 bases and is read in frame from base 1. TCRdb lists the instrument as Illumina HiSeq 2500. Quantitative 5'-RACE with molecular barcodes was used to prepare TCR beta libraries. For the original study's pipeline: Disease-linked TCR variants were identified with a new computational method built on a probabilistic model of VDJ rearrangement. TCRdb itself trimmed the public reads at Q25 with fastp, ran MiXCR and retained productive beta chains. Identical CDR3 protein sequences are pooled into one entry, listed with their most common genes and DNA. The V and J calls, along with clone size, are taken from TCRdb and not from the paper's own processing. The sample has approximately 520,000 distinct CDR3 sequences on record, 5.3% of them singletons. The ten top clones hold around 3.6% of the sample.

The receptor chain draws on TRBV29-1 and TRBJ2-2, with the D gene tentatively TRBD1 or TRBD2, based on 5 matching bases in each. The origin of this receptor is a male donor with ankylosing spondylitis. The specimen was blood, either unsorted or a sorted T cell fraction (not recorded which). CDR3 sequence: CSVSWGWNTGELFF. The nucleotides read TGCAGCGTTTCGTGGGGGTGGAACACCGGGGAGCTGTTTTTT.